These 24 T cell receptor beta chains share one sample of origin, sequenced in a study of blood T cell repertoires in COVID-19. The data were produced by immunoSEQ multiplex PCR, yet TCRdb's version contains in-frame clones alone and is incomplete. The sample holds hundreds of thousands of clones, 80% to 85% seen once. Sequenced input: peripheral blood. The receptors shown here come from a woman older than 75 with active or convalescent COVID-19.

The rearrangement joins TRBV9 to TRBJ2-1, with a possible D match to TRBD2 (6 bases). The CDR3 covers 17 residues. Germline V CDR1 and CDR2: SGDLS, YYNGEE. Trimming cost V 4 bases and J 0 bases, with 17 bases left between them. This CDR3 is CASSRDGTLSSYNEQFF. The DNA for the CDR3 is TGTGCCAGCAGCCGGGACGGGACTTTAAGCTCCTACAATGAGCAGTTCTTC.

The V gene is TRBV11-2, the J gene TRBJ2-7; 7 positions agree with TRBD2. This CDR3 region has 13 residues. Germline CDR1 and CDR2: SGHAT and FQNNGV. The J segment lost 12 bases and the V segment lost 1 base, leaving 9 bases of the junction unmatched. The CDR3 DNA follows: TGTGCCAGCAGCTTAGCCCATAGCGGGCACCTGTACTTC. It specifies CASSLAHSGHLYF.

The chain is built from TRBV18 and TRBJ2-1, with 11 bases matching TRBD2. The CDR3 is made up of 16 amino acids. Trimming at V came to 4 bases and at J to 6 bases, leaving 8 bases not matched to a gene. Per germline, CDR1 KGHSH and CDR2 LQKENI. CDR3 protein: CASSHNSGRAGNEQFF. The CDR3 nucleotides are TGTGCCAGCTCACACAATAGCGGGAGGGCCGGCAATGAGCAGTTCTTC.

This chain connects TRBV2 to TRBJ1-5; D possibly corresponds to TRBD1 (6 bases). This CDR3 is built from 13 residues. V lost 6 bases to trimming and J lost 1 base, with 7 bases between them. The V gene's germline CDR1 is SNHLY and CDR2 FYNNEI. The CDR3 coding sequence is TGTGCCAGCAGCGGACAGAGCAATCAGCCCCAGCATTTT. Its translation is CASSGQSNQPQHF.

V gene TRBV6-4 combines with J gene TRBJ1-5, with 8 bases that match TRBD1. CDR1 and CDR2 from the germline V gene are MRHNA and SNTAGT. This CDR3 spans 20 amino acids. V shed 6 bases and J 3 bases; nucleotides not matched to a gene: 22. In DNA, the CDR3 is TGTGCCAGCAGACACACCACTTCCGGACAGGGAGGAATAGACAATCAGCCCCAGCATTTT. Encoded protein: CASRHTTSGQGGIDNQPQHF.

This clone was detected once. CDR3: CASSQGIGAGGDEQYF. The DNA for the CDR3 is TGTGCCAGCAGCCAAGGTATAGGCGCGGGAGGGGACGAGCAGTACTTC. This chain joins TRBV4-2 and TRBJ2-7, with 9 bases aligning to TRBD2. The CDR3 runs 16 residues. Trimming took 1 base from V and 5 from J; bases not matched to a gene: 9. Looked up from germline, CDR1 is LGHNA and CDR2 is YNFKEQ.

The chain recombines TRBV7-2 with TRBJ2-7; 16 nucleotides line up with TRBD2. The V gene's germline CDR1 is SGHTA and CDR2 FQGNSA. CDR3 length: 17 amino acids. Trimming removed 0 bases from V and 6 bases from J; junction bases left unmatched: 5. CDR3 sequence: CASSLAGTSGRAFEQYF. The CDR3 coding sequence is TGTGCCAGCAGCTTAGCCGGGACTAGCGGGAGGGCCTTCGAGCAGTACTTC.

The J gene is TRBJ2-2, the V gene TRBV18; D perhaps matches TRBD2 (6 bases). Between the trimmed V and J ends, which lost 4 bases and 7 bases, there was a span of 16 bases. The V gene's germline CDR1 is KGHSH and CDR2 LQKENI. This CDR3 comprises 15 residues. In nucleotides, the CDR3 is TGTGCCAGCTCACGACCCGGGACTGGCATCGGGGAGCTGTTTTTT. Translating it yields CASSRPGTGIGELFF.

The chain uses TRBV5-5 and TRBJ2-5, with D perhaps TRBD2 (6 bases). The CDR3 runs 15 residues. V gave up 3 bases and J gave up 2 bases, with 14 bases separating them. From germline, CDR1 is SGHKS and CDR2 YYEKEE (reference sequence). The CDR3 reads CASSSPGLLQETQYF. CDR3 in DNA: TGTGCCAGCAGCTCCCCGGGACTCCTACAAGAGACCCAGTACTTC.

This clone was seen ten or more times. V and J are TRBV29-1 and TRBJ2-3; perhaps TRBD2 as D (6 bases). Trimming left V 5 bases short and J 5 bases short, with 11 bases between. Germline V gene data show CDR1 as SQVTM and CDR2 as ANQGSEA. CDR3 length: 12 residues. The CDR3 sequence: CSVTSGQDTQYF. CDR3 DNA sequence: TGCAGCGTTACCAGCGGGCAAGATACGCAGTATTTT.

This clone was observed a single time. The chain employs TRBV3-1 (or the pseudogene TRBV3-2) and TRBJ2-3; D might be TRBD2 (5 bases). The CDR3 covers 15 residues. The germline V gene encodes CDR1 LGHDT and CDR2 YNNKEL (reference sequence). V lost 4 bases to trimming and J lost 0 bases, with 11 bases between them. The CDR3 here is CASSLQSGSTDTQYF. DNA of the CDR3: TGTGCCAGCAGCCTCCAGTCGGGGAGCACAGATACGCAGTATTTT.

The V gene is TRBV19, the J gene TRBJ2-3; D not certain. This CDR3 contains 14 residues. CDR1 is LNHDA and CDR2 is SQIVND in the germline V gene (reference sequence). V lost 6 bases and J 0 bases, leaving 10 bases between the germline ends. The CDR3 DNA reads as TGTGCCAGTAGACCTGTGGCTAGCACAGATACGCAGTATTTT. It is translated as CASRPVASTDTQYF.

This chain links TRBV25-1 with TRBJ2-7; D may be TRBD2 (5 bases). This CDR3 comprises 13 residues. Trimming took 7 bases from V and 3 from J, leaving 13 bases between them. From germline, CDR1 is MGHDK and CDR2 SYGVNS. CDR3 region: CASTRTGYYEQYF. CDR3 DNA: TGTGCCAGCACTAGGACTGGATACTACGAGCAGTACTTC.

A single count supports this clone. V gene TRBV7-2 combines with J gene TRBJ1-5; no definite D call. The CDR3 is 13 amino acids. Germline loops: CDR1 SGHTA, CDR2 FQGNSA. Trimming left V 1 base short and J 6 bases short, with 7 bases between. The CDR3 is CASSLGLPQPQHF. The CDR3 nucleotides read TGTGCCAGCAGCTTAGGACTACCTCAGCCCCAGCATTTT.

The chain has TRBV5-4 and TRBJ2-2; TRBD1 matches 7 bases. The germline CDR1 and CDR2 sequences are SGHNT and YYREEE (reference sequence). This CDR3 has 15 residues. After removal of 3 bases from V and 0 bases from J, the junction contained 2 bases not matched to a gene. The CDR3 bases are TGTGCCAGCAGCTCCGGACAGGCGAACACCGGGGAGCTGTTTTTT. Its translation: CASSSGQANTGELFF.

The CDR3 loop is CASQSGQVTDTQYF. DNA of the CDR3: TGTGCCAGCCAATCGGGACAGGTGACAGATACGCAGTATTTT. V and J are TRBV2 and TRBJ2-3; 8 positions agree with TRBD1. CDR1 SNHLY and CDR2 FYNNEI come from the germline V gene. The V segment lost 8 bases and the J segment 3 bases; nucleotides outside the gene matches: 7. This CDR3 has 14 residues.

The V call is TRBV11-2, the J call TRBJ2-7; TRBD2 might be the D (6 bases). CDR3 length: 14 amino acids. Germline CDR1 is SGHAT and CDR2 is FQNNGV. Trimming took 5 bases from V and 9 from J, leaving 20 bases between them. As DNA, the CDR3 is TGTGCCAGCAGCCCGACAACTGGGCGGGAAGGGCAGTACTTC. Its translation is CASSPTTGREGQYF.

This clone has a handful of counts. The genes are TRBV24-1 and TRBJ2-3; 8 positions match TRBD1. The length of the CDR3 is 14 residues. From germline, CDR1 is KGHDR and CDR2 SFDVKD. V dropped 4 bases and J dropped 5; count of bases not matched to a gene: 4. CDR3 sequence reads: CATSERTGGDTQYF. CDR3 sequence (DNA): TGTGCCACCAGTGAACGCACAGGGGGAGATACGCAGTATTTT.

The CDR3 DNA reads as TGTGCCAGCAGCGGGCAGGGAATTAACTATGGCTACACCTTC. Its translation is CASSGQGINYGYTF. V gene TRBV13 combines with J gene TRBJ1-2, with D perhaps matching TRBD1 (5 bases). The CDR3 totals 14 residues. Trimming shortened V by 5 bases and J by 1 base, and 11 bases separated the two germline ends. The V gene's germline CDR1 is PRHDT and CDR2 FYEKMQ (reference sequence).

The CDR3 spells CASSIGLATTDTQYF. The CDR3 bases are TGTGCCAGTAGTATTGGGCTAGCGACGACAGATACGCAGTATTTT. The chain joins TRBV19 to TRBJ2-3; a weak D match, TRBD2 (6 bases). The germline V gene encodes CDR1 LNHDA and CDR2 SQIVND (reference sequence). There are 15 residues in the CDR3. V lost 3 bases and J lost 3, with 13 bases in between.

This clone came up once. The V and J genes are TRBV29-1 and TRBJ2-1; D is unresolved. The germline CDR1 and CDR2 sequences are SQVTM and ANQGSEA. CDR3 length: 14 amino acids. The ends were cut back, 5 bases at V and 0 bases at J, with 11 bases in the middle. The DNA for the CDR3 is TGCAGCGTTTCTAACTGGAGCTCCTACAATGAGCAGTTCTTC. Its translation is CSVSNWSSYNEQFF.

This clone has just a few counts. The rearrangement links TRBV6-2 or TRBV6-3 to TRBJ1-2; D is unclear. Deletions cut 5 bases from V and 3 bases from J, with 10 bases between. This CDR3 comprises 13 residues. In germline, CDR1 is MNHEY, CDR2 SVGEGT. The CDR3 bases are TGTGCCAGCAGTCTGATGGCGGACTATGGCTACACCTTC. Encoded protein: CASSLMADYGYTF.

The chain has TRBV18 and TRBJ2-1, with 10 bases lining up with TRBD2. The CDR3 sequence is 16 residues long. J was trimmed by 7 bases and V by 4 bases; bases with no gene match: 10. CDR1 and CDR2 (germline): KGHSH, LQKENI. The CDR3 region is CASSLPGTSALNEQFF. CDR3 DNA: TGTGCCAGCTCACTACCCGGGACTAGCGCTCTGAATGAGCAGTTCTTC.

The CDR3 is CAWSVLRTGGYGYTF. CDR3 sequence (DNA): TGTGCCTGGAGTGTTCTAAGGACAGGGGGCTATGGCTACACCTTC. The chain is built from TRBV30 and TRBJ1-2; 10 bases are a match to TRBD1. The ends lost 0 bases at V and 4 bases at J; junction bases unmatched: 5. The CDR3 contains 15 residues. From germline, CDR1 is GTSNPN and CDR2 SVGIG (reference sequence).